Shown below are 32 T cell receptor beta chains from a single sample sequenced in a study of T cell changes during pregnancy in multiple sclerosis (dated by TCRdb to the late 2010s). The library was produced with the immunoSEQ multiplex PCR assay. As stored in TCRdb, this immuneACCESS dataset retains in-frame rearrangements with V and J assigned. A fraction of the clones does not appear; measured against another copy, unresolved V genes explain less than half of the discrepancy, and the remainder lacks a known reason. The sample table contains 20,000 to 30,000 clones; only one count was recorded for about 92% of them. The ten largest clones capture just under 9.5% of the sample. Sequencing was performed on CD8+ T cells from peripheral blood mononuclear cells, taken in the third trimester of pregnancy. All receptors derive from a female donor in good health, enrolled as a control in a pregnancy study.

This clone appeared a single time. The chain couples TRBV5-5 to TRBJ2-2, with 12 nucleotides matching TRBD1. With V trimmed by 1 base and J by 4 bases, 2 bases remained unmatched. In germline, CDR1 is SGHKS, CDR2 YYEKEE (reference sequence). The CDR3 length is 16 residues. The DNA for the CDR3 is TGTGCCAGCAGCTTGAGGGACAGGGGGCGCACCGGGGAGCTGTTTTTT. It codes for CASSLRDRGRTGELFF.

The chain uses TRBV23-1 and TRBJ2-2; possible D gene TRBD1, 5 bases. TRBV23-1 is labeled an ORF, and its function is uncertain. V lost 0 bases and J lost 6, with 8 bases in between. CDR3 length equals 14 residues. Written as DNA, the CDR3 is TGCGCCAGCAGTCAATCAGCAGGGCCCGGGGAGCTGTTTTTT. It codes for CASSQSAGPGELFF.

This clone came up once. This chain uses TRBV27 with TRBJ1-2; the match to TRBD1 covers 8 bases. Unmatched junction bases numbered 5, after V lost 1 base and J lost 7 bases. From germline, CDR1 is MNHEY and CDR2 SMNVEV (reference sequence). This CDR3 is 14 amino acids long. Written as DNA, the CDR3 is TGTGCCAGCAGTTTATTTGGGACAGGCGGTGGCTACACCTTC. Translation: CASSLFGTGGGYTF.

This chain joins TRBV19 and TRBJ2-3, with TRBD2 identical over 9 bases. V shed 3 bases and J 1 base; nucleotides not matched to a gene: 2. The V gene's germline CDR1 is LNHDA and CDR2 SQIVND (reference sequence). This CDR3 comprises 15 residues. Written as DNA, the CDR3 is TGTGCCAGTAGTATGGTAGCGGGAGGCACAGATACGCAGTATTTT. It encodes CASSMVAGGTDTQYF.

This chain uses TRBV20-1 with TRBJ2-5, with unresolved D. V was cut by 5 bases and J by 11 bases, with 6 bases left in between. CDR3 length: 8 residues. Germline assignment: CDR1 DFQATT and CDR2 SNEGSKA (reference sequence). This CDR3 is CSASTQYF. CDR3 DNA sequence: TGCAGTGCTTCCACTCAGTACTTC.

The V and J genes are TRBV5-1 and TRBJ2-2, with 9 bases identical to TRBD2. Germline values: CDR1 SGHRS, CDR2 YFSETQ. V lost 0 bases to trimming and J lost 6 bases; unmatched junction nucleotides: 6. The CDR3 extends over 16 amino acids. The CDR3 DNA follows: TGCGCCAGCAGCTTGGAGCAGCGGGAGGCGTCCGGGGAGCTGTTTTTT. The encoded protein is CASSLEQREASGELFF.

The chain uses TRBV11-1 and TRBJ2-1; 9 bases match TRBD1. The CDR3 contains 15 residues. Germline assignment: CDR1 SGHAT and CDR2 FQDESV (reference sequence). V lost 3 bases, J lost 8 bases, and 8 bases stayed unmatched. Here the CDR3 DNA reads TGTGCCAGCAGCTTCCCGGACAGGGGTAGGGATGAGCAGTTCTTC. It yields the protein CASSFPDRGRDEQFF. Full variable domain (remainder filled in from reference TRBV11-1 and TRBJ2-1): EAEVAQSPRYKITEKSQAVAFWCDPISGHATLYWYRQILGQGPELLVQFQDESVVDDSQLPKDRFSAERLKGVDSTLKIQPAELGDSAMYLCASSFPDRGRDEQFFGPGTRLTVL.

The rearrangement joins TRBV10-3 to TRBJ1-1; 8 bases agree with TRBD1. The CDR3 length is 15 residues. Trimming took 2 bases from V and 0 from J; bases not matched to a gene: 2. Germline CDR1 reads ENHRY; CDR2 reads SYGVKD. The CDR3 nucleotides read TGTGCCATCAGTGAGGGGACAGGTATGAACACTGAAGCTTTCTTT. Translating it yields CAISEGTGMNTEAFF.

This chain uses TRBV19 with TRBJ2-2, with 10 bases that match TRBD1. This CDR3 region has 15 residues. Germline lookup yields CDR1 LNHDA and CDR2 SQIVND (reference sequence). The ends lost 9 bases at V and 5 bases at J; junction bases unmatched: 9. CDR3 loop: CASAKDRGRTGELFF. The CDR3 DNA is TGTGCCAGCGCCAAAGACAGGGGGCGTACCGGGGAGCTGTTTTTT.

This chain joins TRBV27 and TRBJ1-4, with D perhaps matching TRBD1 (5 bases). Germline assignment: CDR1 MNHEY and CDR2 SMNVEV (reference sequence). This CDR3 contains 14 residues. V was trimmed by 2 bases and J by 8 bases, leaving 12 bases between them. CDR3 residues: CASSLGGVGEKLFF. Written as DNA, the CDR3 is TGTGCCAGCAGTTTAGGAGGGGTGGGCGAAAAACTGTTTTTT.

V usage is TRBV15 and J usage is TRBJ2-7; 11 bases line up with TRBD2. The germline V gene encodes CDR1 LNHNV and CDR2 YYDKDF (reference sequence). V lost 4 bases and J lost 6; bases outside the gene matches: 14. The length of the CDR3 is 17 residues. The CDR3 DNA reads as TGTGCCACCAGCACCTGGACTAGCGGGTCGGCGGGTCTCGAGCAGTACTTC. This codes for CATSTWTSGSAGLEQYF. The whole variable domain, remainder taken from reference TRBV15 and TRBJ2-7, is DAMVIQNPRYQVTQFGKPVTLSCSQTLNHNVMYWYQQKSSQAPKLLFHYYDKDFNNEADTPDNFQSRRPNTSFCFLDIRSPGLGDTAMYLCATSTWTSGSAGLEQYFGPGTRLTVT.

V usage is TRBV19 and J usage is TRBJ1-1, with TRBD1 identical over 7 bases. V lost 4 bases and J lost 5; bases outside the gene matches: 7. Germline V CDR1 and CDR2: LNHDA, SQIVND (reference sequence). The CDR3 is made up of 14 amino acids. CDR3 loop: CASSTRQGRTEAFF. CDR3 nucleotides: TGTGCCAGTAGTACCCGACAGGGACGGACTGAAGCTTTCTTT.

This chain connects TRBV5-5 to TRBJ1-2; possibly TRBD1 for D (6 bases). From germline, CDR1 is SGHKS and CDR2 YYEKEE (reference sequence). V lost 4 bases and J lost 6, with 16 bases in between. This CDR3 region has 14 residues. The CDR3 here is CASSLWTAGNGYTF. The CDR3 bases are TGTGCCAGCAGCCTCTGGACAGCTGGGAATGGCTACACCTTC.

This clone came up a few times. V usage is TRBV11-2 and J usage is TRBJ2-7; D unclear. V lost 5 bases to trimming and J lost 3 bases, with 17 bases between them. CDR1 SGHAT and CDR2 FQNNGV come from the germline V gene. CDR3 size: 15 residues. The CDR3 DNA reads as TGTGCCAGCAGCCTAAGGCATGAGGTACGCTACGAGCAGTACTTC. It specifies CASSLRHEVRYEQYF.

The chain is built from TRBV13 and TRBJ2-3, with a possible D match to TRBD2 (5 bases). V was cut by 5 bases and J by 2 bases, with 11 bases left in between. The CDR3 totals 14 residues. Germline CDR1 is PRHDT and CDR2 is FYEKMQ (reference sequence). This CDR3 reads CASSQDSITDTQYF. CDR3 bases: TGTGCCAGCAGCCAGGACTCTATCACAGATACGCAGTATTTT. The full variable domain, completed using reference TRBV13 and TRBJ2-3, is AAGVIQSPRHLIKEKRETATLKCYPIPRHDTVYWYQQGPGQDPQFLISFYEKMQSDKGSIPDRFSAQQFSDYHSELNMSSLELGDSALYFCASSQDSITDTQYFGPGTRLTVL.

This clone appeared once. CDR3 in amino acids: CASMVAGSSYEQYF. In nucleotides, the CDR3 is TGTGCCAGCATGGTAGCGGGAAGCTCCTACGAGCAGTACTTC. This chain uses TRBV6-5 with TRBJ2-7, with 8 bases matching TRBD2. This CDR3 comprises 14 residues. The germline gives CDR1 MNHEY, CDR2 SVGAGI. Trimming removed 7 bases from V and 0 bases from J; junction bases left unmatched: 5.

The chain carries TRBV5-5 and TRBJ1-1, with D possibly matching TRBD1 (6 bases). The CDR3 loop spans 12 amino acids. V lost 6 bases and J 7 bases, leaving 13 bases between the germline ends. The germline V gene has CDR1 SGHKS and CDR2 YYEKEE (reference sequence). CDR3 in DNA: TGTGCCAGCACCACAACAGGGCGTGAAGCTTTCTTT. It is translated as CASTTTGREAFF.

CDR3 amino acids: CASSLLPTATLGYTF. The CDR3 nucleotides are TGTGCCAGCAGTTTATTACCGACAGCTACCCTTGGCTACACCTTC. The rearrangement links TRBV27 to TRBJ1-2; D may be TRBD1 (5 bases). Germline assignment: CDR1 MNHEY and CDR2 SMNVEV (reference sequence). This CDR3 has 15 amino acids. The V end was cut by 1 base, the J end by 7 bases, with 16 bases between.

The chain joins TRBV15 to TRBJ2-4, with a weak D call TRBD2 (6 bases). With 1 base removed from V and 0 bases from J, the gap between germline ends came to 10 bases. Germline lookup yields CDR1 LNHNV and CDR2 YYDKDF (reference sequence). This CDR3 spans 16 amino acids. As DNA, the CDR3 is TGTGCCACCAGCAGAGCGGGGGAGCTAGCCAAAAACATTCAGTACTTC. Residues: CATSRAGELAKNIQYF.

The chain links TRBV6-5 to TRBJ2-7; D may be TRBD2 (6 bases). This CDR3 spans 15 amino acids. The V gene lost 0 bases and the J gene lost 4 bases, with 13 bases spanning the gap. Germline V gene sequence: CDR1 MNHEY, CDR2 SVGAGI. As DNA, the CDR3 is TGTGCCAGCAGTTACTCGGGGTCCGGGACTTACGAGCAGTACTTC. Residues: CASSYSGSGTYEQYF.

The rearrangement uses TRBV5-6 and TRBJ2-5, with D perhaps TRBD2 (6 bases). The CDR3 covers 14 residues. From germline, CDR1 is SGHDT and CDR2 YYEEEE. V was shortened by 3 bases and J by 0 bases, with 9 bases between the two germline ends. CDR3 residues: CASSWRGNQETQYF. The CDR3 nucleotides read TGTGCCAGCAGCTGGCGGGGTAACCAAGAGACCCAGTACTTC.

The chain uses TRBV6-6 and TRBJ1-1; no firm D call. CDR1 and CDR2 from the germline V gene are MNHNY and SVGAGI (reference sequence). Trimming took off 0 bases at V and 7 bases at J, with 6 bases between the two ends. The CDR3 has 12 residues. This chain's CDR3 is CASSYSPGEAFF. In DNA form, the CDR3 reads TGTGCCAGCAGTTACTCGCCAGGTGAAGCTTTCTTT.

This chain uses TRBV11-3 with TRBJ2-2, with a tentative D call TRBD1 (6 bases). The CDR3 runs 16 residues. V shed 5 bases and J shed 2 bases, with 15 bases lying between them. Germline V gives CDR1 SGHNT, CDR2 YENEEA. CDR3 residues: CASSPPDRSNTGELFF. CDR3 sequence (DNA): TGTGCCAGCAGCCCCCCAGACAGGTCCAACACCGGGGAGCTGTTTTTT. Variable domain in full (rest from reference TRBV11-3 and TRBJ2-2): EAGVVQSPRYKIIEKKQPVAFWCNPISGHNTLYWYLQNLGQGPELLIRYENEEAVDDSQLPKDRFSAERLKGVDSTLKIQPAELGDSAVYLCASSPPDRSNTGELFFGEGSRLTVL.

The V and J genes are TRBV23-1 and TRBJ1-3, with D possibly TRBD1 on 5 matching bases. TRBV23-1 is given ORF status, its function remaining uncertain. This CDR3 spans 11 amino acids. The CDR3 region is CAIRDGNTIYF. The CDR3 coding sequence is TGCGCGATCAGGGATGGAAACACCATATATTTT.

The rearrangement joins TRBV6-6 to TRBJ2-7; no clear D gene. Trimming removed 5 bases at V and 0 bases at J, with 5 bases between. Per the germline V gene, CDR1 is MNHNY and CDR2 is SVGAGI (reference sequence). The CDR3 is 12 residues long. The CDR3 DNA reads TGTGCCAGCAGTCCGAGCTCCTACGAGCAGTACTTC. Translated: CASSPSSYEQYF.

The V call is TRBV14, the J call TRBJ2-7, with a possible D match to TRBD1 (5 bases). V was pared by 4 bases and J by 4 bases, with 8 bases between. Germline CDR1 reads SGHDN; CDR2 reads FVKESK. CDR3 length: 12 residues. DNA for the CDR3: TGTGCCAGCAGCCCGACAGAGTACGAGCAGTACTTC. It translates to CASSPTEYEQYF. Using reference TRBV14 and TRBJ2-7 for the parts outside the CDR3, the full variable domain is EAGVTQFPSHSVIEKGQTVTLRCDPISGHDNLYWYRRVMGKEIKFLLHFVKESKQDESGMPNNRFLAERTGGTYSTLKVQPAELEDSGVYFCASSPTEYEQYFGPGTRLTVT.

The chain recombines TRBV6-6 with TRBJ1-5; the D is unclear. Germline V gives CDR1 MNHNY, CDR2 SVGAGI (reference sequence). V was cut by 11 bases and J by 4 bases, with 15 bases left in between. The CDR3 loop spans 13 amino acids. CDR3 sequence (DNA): TGTGCCCATGAGGCCACTCCGAATCAGCCCCAGCATTTT. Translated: CAHEATPNQPQHF.

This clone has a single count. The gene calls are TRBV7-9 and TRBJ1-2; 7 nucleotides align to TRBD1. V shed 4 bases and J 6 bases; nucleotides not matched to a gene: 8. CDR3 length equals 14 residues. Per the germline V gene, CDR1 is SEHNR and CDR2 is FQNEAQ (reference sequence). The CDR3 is CASSSDREGNGYTF. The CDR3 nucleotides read TGTGCCAGCAGCTCAGACAGGGAAGGGAATGGCTACACCTTC.

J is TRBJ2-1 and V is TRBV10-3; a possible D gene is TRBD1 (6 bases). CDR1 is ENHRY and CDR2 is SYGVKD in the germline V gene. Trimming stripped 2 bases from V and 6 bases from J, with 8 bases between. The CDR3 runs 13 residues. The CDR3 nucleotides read TGTGCCATCAGTGAGGGGACACTCAATGAGCAGTTCTTC. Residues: CAISEGTLNEQFF.

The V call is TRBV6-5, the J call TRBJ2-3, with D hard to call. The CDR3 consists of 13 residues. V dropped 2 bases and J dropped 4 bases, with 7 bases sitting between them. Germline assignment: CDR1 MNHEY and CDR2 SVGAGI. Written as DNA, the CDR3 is TGTGCCAGCAGTTACCTTAGAGCAGATACGCAGTATTTT. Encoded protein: CASSYLRADTQYF.

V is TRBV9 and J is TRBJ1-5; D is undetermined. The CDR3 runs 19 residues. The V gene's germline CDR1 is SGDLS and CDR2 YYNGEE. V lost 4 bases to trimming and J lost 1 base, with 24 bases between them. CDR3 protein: CASSPPGDRHIWSNQPQHF. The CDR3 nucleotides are TGTGCCAGCAGCCCCCCGGGTGATCGCCATATCTGGAGCAATCAGCCCCAGCATTTT.

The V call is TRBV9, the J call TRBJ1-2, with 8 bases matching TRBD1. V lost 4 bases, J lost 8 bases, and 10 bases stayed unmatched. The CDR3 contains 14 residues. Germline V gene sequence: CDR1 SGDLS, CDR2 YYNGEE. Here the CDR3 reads CASSLTGGARGYTF. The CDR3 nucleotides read TGTGCCAGCAGCCTCACAGGGGGAGCGCGGGGCTACACCTTC.